What follows are 4 T cell receptor beta chains derived from one specimen sequenced in a study of cytomegalovirus exposure and HLA in healthy donors. The study ran its PCR with 60 Vbeta and 13 Jbeta primers. Profiling relied on immunoSEQ multiplex PCR, and the TCRdb table lists in-frame clones only, not all of them. The table records about 97,000 clones, 81% of them present only once. Sample: PBMCs. All receptors derive from a man aged 40-49 years in good health and CMV-seropositive.

The rearrangement uses TRBV29-1 and TRBJ1-2; TRBD1 matches 8 bases. V lost 6 bases to trimming and J lost 1 base; unmatched junction nucleotides: 4. Germline CDR1 SQVTM, CDR2 ANQGSEA. The CDR3 loop spans 13 amino acids. DNA of the CDR3: TGCAGCGTCCCAGGGGGCGTTAACTATGGCTACACCTTC. This encodes CSVPGGVNYGYTF. Full variable domain (missing parts from reference TRBV29-1 and TRBJ1-2): SAVISQKPSRDICQRGTSLTIQCQVDSQVTMMFWYRQQPGQSLTLIATANQGSEATYESGFVIDKFPISRPNLTFSTLTVSNMSPEDSSIYLCSVPGGVNYGYTFGSGTRLTVV.

The V call is TRBV28, the J call TRBJ2-2; D call uncertain. CDR1 is MDHEN and CDR2 is SYDVKM in the germline V gene. Trimming cost V 4 bases and J 5 bases, with 5 bases left between them. This CDR3 contains 12 residues. This CDR3 is CASSSRTGELFF. DNA for the CDR3: TGTGCCAGCAGTTCCCGGACCGGGGAGCTGTTTTTT.

This clone was counted once. This chain uses TRBV7-8 with TRBJ2-2, with D unresolved. Looked up from germline, CDR1 is SGHVS and CDR2 is FQNEAQ. Trimming stripped 4 bases from V and 4 bases from J, with 13 bases between. CDR3 length: 15 residues. The CDR3 protein is CASSSARIFTGELFF. CDR3 nucleotide sequence: TGTGCCAGCAGCTCTGCTAGGATCTTCACCGGGGAGCTGTTTTTT. The full variable domain, with the rest looked up from reference TRBV7-8 and TRBJ2-2, is GAGVSQSPRYKVAKRGQDVALRCDPISGHVSLFWYQQALGQGPEFLTYFQNEAQLDKSGLPSDRFFAERPEGSVSTLKIQRTQQEDSAVYLCASSSARIFTGELFFGEGSRLTVL.

The J gene is TRBJ2-5, the V gene TRBV6-1; 12 bases fit TRBD2. Looked up from germline, CDR1 is MNHNS and CDR2 is SASEGT. With 7 bases clipped from V and 4 bases from J, the junction kept 4 bases outside the gene matches. There are 14 residues in the CDR3. Here the CDR3 DNA reads TGTGCCAGCAACCAACTAGCGGGAGGAGAGACCCAGTACTTC. Protein: CASNQLAGGETQYF.